Following are 3 T cell receptor beta chains from one sample sequenced in a study of blood T cell repertoires in COVID-19. Clones were read by immunoSEQ multiplex PCR, and TCRdb kept only the in-frame ones, dropping some. This sample has 130,000 to 150,000 clones, with around 82% found just once. The sequencing input was peripheral blood. These receptors all stem from a human donor with acute or convalescent COVID-19. The donor label of this sample is uncertain.

The genes are TRBV7-2 and TRBJ1-2; D is perhaps TRBD1 (6 bases). The V end was cut by 3 bases, the J end by 4 bases, with 21 bases between. This CDR3 contains 17 residues. Germline lookup yields CDR1 SGHTA and CDR2 FQGNSA. The chain's CDR3 is CASSLGGVRGLSYGYTF. CDR3 nucleotides: TGTGCCAGCAGCTTGGGGGGGGTCAGGGGCCTATCCTATGGCTACACCTTC.

The rearrangement joins TRBV2 to TRBJ1-4, with a weak D call TRBD1 (5 bases). V was clipped by 7 bases and J by 9 bases, with 18 bases between them. The CDR3 is made up of 14 amino acids. Germline assignment: CDR1 SNHLY and CDR2 FYNNEI. The CDR3 here is CASISRGLGKKLFF. CDR3 nucleotides: TGTGCCAGCATTTCCCGGGGGTTGGGAAAAAAACTGTTTTTT.

The chain carries TRBV19 and TRBJ1-2; 9 bases are a match to TRBD1. The CDR3 contains 15 residues. Trimming removed 7 bases from V and 3 bases from J; junction bases left unmatched: 9. Looked up from germline, CDR1 is LNHDA and CDR2 is SQIVND (reference sequence). CDR3: CASISGTGSDYGYTF. The DNA for the CDR3 is TGTGCCAGTATTTCCGGGACAGGGAGCGACTATGGCTACACCTTC.